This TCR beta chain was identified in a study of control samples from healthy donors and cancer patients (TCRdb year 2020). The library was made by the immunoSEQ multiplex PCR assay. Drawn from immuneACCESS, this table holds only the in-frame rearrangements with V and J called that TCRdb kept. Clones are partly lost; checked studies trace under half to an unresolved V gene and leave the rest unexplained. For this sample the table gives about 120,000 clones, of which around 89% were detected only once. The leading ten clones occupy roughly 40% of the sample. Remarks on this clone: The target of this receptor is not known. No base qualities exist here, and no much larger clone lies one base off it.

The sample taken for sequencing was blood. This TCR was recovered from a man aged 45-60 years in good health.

The DNA sequence follows: TGTGCCAGTAGTAAGGGACAGATCTTCTCTGGGGCCAACGTCCTGACTTTC. Its protein is CASSKGQIFSGANVLTF. The rearranged chain carries TRBV19 and TRBJ2-6, and TRBD1 aligns with 7 junction nucleotides. The CDR3 numbers 17 residues from cysteine through phenylalanine. Just CDR3 DNA is preserved here, 51 bases in frame from base 1. V is trimmed back by 4 bases and J by 0 bases, and the junction contains 6 bases that no gene match accounts for. CDR1 and CDR2, per the germline V gene (reference sequence), are LNHDA and SQIVND.